This entry describes one T cell receptor beta chain. The antigen is unknown. A single record per CDR3 protein comes from TCRdb applying MiXCR to the RACE reads. This sample has 350,000 to 400,000 distinct CDR3 sequences; more than 5% occur once, and the top ten carry over 5.5%. This entry is derived from a study of human T cells and chemical hapten exposure. Indicated time point: patch test 2, 6 weeks after DPC sensitization. Treatment indicated: therapeutic diphenylcyclopropenone sensitization with weekly scalp DPC. From whole blood left unfractionated, total RNA was extracted. Study results and limitations: TCRs at a frequency above 1 in 1000 stayed unchanged with DPC sensitization.

The sample here was whole blood, taken in connection with sensitization to the hapten diphenylcyclopropenone (DPC). The TCR was taken from a woman aged 18-35 years with alopecia areata. Some clones in this sample may be carry-over from other donors' samples.

The CDR3: CASSRTSVYEQYF. The CDR3 nucleotides read TGTGCCAGCAGCCGGACTAGCGTCTACGAGCAGTACTTC. The chain couples TRBV7-2 to TRBJ2-7; 9 bases line up with TRBD2. Germline-derived CDR1 and CDR2 are SGHTA and FQGNSA. J was trimmed by 3 bases and V by 5 bases; bases with no gene match: 2. CDR3 length: 13 residues.